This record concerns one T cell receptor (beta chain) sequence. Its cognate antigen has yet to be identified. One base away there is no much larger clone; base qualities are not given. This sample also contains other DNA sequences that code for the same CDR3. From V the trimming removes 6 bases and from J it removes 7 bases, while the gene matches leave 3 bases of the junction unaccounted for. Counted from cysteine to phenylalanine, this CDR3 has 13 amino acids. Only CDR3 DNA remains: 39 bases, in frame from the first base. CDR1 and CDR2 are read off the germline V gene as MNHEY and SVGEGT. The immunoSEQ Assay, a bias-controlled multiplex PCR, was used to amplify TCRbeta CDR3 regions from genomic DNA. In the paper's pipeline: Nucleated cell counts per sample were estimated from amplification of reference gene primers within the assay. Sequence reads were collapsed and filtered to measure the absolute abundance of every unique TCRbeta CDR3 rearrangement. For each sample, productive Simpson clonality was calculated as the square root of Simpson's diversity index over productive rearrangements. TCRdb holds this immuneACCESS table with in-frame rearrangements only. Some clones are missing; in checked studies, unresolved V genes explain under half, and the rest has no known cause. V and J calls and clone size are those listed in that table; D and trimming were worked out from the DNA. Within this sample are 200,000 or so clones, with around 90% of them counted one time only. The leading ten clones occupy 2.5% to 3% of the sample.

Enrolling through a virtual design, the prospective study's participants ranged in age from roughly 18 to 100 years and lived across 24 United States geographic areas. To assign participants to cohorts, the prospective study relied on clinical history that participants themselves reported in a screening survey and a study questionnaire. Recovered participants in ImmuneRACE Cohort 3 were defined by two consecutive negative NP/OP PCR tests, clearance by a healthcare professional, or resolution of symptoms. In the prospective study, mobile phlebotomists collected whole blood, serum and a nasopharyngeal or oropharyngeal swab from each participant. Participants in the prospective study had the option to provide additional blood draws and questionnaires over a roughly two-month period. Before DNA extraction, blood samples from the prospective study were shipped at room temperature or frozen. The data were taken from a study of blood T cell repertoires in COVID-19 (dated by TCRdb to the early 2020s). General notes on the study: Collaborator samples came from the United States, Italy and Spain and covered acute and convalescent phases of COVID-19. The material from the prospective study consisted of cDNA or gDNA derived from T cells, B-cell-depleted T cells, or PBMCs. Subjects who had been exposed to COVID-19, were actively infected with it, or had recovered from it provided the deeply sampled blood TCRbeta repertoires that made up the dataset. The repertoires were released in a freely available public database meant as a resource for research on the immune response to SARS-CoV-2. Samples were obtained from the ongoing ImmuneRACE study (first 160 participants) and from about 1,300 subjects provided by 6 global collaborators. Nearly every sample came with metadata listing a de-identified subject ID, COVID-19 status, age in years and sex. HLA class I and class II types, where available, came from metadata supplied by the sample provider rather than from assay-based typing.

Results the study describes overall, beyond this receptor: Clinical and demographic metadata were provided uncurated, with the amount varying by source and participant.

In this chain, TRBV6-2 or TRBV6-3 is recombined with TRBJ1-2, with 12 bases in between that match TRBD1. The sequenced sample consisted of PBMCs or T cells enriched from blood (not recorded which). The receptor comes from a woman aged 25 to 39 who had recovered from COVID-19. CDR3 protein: CASSRDRGLGYTF. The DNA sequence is TGTGCCAGCAGCCGGGACAGGGGGCTTGGCTACACCTTC.